This T cell receptor beta chain was sequenced during a study of blood T cells in healthy people across ages. A sample-barcoded 5' primer and a J-beta primer mix were used in a second PCR of about 7 to 11 cycles. TCRdb redid the calling of the 5' RACE reads with MiXCR, one entry per CDR3 protein. Found here are roughly 800,000 distinct CDR3 sequences, about 62% of them singletons; the top ten hold approximately 21%. Notes on this clonotype: The antigen remains undetermined.

General observations from the study: CMV status of donors was not determined, possibly confounding expanded clonotype changes.

There were at least 5 micrograms of total RNA extracted from every sample. Sequenced: blood. The sequence was obtained from a man aged 25-45 years in good health.

The CDR3 region has the DNA TGTGCCAGCAGCCAACGAGGACTGGGCAGTGGAGTTCCCGGGGAGCTGTTTTTT. Amino acids: CASSQRGLGSGVPGELFF. The chain carries TRBV3-1 and TRBJ2-2, with a tentative D call TRBD2 (5 bases). There are 18 residues in the CDR3. V was clipped by 2 bases and J by 6 bases, with 22 bases between them. CDR1 and CDR2 from the germline V gene are LGHDT and YNNKEL (reference sequence).